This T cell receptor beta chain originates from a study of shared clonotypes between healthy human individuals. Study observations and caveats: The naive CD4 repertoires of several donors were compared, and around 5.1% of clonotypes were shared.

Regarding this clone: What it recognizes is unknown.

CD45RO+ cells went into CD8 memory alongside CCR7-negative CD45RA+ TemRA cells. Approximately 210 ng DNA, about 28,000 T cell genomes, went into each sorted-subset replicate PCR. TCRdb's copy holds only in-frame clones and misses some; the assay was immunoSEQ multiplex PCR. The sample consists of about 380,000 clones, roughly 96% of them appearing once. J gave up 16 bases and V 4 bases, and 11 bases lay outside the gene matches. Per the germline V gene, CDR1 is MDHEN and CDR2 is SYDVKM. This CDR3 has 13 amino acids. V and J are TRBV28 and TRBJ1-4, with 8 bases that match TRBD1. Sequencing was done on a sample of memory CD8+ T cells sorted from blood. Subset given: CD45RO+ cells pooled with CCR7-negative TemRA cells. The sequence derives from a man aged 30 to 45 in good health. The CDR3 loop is CASSSLGTGGQFF. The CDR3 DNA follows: TGTGCCAGCAGTTCCCTCGGAACAGGGGGACAGTTTTTT.